A selection of T cell receptor beta chains follows, all from one sample in a study of T-cell reconstitution after alpha-beta-depleted transplantation in children. A single record per CDR3 protein comes from TCRdb applying MiXCR to the PCR reads. The table lists 350,000 to 400,000 distinct CDR3 sequences, about 14% of them singletons. Specimen: PBMCs, collected from the stem cell graft. These TCRs come from a human donor who donated a stem cell graft to a child with Fanconi anemia. CDR3s include the opening cysteine and the closing phenylalanine or tryptophan. Fields, in order: CDR3 protein, CDR3 DNA, clone size, D gene, V gene, J gene. The D gene is left open where the match is weak. The listing skips clone size in some rows; elsewhere it reads once, few, many or a size class.

CDR3 protein: CSACRDPSNYGYTF; CDR3 DNA: TGCAGCGCCTGTCGGGACCCCTCTAACTATGGCTACACCTTC; clone size: few; D gene: .; V gene: TRBV29-1; J gene: TRBJ1-2
CDR3 protein: CASQLGPGALGTEAFF; CDR3 DNA: TGTGCCAGCCAGCTTGGCCCGGGGGCGCTTGGCACTGAAGCTTTCTTT; clone size: few; D gene: .; V gene: TRBV5-6; J gene: TRBJ1-1
CDR3 protein: CASSSTSGRGYNEQFF; CDR3 DNA: TGTGCCAGCAGTTCGACTAGCGGGAGAGGGTACAATGAGCAGTTCTTC; clone size: .; D gene: TRBD2; V gene: TRBV28; J gene: TRBJ2-1
CDR3 protein: CASSAFSGYRSGEQFF; CDR3 DNA: TGTGCCAGCAGCGCCTTTTCCGGGTATCGAAGCGGGGAGCAGTTCTTC; clone size: many; D gene: .; V gene: TRBV7-6; J gene: TRBJ2-1
CDR3 protein: CSAKRVSVPTGFF; CDR3 DNA: TGCAGTGCTAAGCGTGTATCAGTTCCAACCGGTTTCTTC; clone size: .; D gene: .; V gene: TRBV20-1; J gene: TRBJ2-1
CDR3 protein: CASSYYPRENTEAFF; CDR3 DNA: TGTGCCAGCAGTTACTACCCCAGGGAGAACACTGAAGCTTTCTTT; clone size: many; D gene: .; V gene: TRBV6-5; J gene: TRBJ1-1
CDR3 protein: CASSIGGSGANVLTF; CDR3 DNA: TGTGCCAGCTCTATCGGGGGCTCTGGGGCCAACGTCCTGACTTTC; clone size: .; D gene: .; V gene: TRBV7-2; J gene: TRBJ2-6
CDR3 protein: CASSLAATANYGYTF; CDR3 DNA: TGCGCCAGCAGCTTGGCTGCGACAGCTAACTATGGCTACACCTTC; clone size: .; D gene: .; V gene: TRBV5-1; J gene: TRBJ1-2
CDR3 protein: CASSLAQGRYEQYF; CDR3 DNA: TGTGCCAGCAGCTTAGCCCAGGGCAGGTACGAGCAGTACTTC; clone size: .; D gene: .; V gene: TRBV7-2; J gene: TRBJ2-7
CDR3 protein: CAIRNLTDTQYF; CDR3 DNA: TGTGCCATCAGAAATCTTACAGATACGCAGTATTTT; clone size: few; D gene: .; V gene: TRBV10-3; J gene: TRBJ2-3
CDR3 protein: CSVGESSAGQPQHF; CDR3 DNA: TGCAGCGTTGGGGAGAGCTCCGCAGGTCAGCCCCAGCATTTT; clone size: few; D gene: .; V gene: TRBV29-1; J gene: TRBJ1-5
CDR3 protein: CASSSQTGKETQYF; CDR3 DNA: TGTGCCAGCAGCTCGCAGACGGGGAAAGAGACCCAGTACTTC; clone size: .; D gene: .; V gene: TRBV7-2; J gene: TRBJ2-5
CDR3 protein: CSVEDEARNYGYTF; CDR3 DNA: TGCAGCGTTGAAGATGAAGCCCGAAACTATGGCTACACCTTC; clone size: .; D gene: .; V gene: TRBV29-1; J gene: TRBJ1-2
CDR3 protein: CASSSGRTGMYGYTF; CDR3 DNA: TGTGCCAGCAGCTCAGGCCGGACAGGGATGTATGGCTACACCTTC; clone size: few; D gene: TRBD1; V gene: TRBV7-2; J gene: TRBJ1-2
CDR3 protein: CASSLSDRNTEAFF; CDR3 DNA: TGTGCCAGCAGCTTATCAGATCGGAACACTGAAGCTTTCTTT; clone size: .; D gene: .; V gene: TRBV7-8; J gene: TRBJ1-1
CDR3 protein: CASSNNPSGPQHF; CDR3 DNA: TGTGCCAGCAGCAACAACCCTTCGGGCCCCCAGCATTTT; clone size: few; D gene: .; V gene: TRBV13; J gene: TRBJ1-5
CDR3 protein: CASSEGQGENNEQFF; CDR3 DNA: TGTGCCAGCAGTGAGGGACAGGGGGAAAACAATGAGCAGTTCTTC; clone size: .; D gene: TRBD1; V gene: TRBV6-2/TRBV6-3; J gene: TRBJ2-1
CDR3 protein: CASSEQGVDQPQHF; CDR3 DNA: TGTGCCAGCAGTGAGCAGGGAGTTGATCAGCCCCAGCATTTT; clone size: many; D gene: .; V gene: TRBV12-3/TRBV12-4; J gene: TRBJ1-5
CDR3 protein: CASSQLGYQPQHF; CDR3 DNA: TGTGCCAGCAGCCAGTTGGGGTACCAGCCCCAGCATTTT; clone size: few; D gene: .; V gene: TRBV3-1; J gene: TRBJ1-5
CDR3 protein: CASTVDRGYGYTF; CDR3 DNA: TGTGCCAGCACCGTGGACAGGGGCTATGGCTACACCTTC; clone size: .; D gene: TRBD1; V gene: TRBV5-5; J gene: TRBJ1-2
CDR3 protein: CASAGQGPDNEQFF; CDR3 DNA: TGCGCCAGCGCTGGACAGGGTCCCGACAATGAGCAGTTCTTC; clone size: few; D gene: TRBD1; V gene: TRBV5-1; J gene: TRBJ2-1
CDR3 protein: CASSPVGETAGYTF; CDR3 DNA: TGTGCCAGCAGCCCGGTTGGGGAGACGGCTGGCTACACCTTC; clone size: .; D gene: .; V gene: TRBV12-3/TRBV12-4; J gene: TRBJ1-2
CDR3 protein: CASSRSRENEQFF; CDR3 DNA: TGTGCCAGCAGTCGATCCAGGGAAAATGAGCAGTTCTTC; clone size: .; D gene: .; V gene: TRBV6-4; J gene: TRBJ2-1